One and the same sample provided the 28 T cell receptor beta chains below, sequenced in a study of OX40 agonist ivuxolimab in advanced cancers. The protocol was immunoSEQ multiplex PCR, while the TCRdb copy is restricted to in-frame clones and leaves out a portion. The table has 95,000 to 100,000 clones, about four fifths seen once; the top ten hold about 1.6%. Sequencing was performed on CD4+ or CD8+ T cells sorted from blood, taken in a trial of the OX40 agonist ivuxolimab. These receptors were collected from an adult with an advanced solid tumor such as melanoma, head and neck, liver or kidney cancer.

The rearrangement joins TRBV18 to TRBJ2-1; 10 bases align to TRBD1. Unmatched junction bases numbered 7, after V lost 4 bases and J lost 7 bases. The germline gives CDR1 KGHSH, CDR2 LQKENI. The CDR3 runs to 15 residues. CDR3 sequence: CASSLRQGARNEQFF. CDR3 sequence (DNA): TGTGCCAGCTCACTAAGACAGGGGGCCAGGAATGAGCAGTTCTTC.

CDR3 in amino acids: CASSPRLGGNQPQHF. CDR3 coding DNA: TGTGCCAGCAGCCCCCGCCTCGGAGGCAATCAGCCCCAGCATTTT. V usage is TRBV7-2 and J usage is TRBJ1-5; D ambiguous. Germline CDR1 is SGHTA and CDR2 is FQGNSA. CDR3 length equals 15 residues. With 5 bases removed from V and 2 bases from J, the gap between germline ends came to 13 bases.

The V and J genes are TRBV29-1 and TRBJ1-3; D is perhaps TRBD1 (5 bases). Trimming left V 2 bases short and J 15 bases short, with 11 bases between. The CDR3 covers 10 residues. The V gene's germline CDR1 is SQVTM and CDR2 ANQGSEA. This CDR3 is CSVELQGGYF. Here the CDR3 DNA reads TGCAGCGTTGAACTCCAGGGTGGATATTTT. The full variable domain, in which reference TRBV29-1 and TRBJ1-3 provide the parts outside the CDR3, is SAVISQKPSRDICQRGTSLTIQCQVDSQVTMMFWYRQQPGQSLTLIATANQGSEATYESGFVIDKFPISRPNLTFSTLTVSNMSPEDSSIYLCSVELQGGYFGEGSWLTVV.

The chain recombines TRBV6-5 with TRBJ2-7; possibly TRBD1 or TRBD2 for D (5 bases each). V gave up 6 bases and J gave up 6 bases, with 15 bases separating them. CDR3 length equals 13 residues. CDR1 is MNHEY, CDR2 SVGAGI, per germline. The CDR3 spells CASSLTVAGEQYF. In DNA, the CDR3 is TGTGCCAGCAGCCTGACAGTGGCGGGCGAGCAGTACTTC.

The CDR3 nucleotides are TGTGCCAGCAGCATCCATGGGGCAGGGGGCGCGACAGATACGCAGTATTTT. Translated: CASSIHGAGGATDTQYF. The chain recombines TRBV7-2 with TRBJ2-3; 8 positions match TRBD1. This CDR3 comprises 17 residues. V lost 5 bases, J lost 3 bases, and 13 bases stayed unmatched. In germline, CDR1 is SGHTA, CDR2 FQGNSA.

This clone has only a few counts. The chain uses TRBV6-5 and TRBJ1-6; D possibly corresponds to TRBD1 (6 bases). V was shortened by 6 bases and J by 11 bases, with 20 bases between the two germline ends. Per the germline V gene, CDR1 is MNHEY and CDR2 is SVGAGI. The CDR3 sequence is 15 residues long. CDR3 protein: CASSHREIPNPPLHF. The CDR3 bases are TGTGCCAGCAGCCACAGGGAAATCCCCAACCCACCCCTCCACTTT.

The gene calls are TRBV4-3 and TRBJ2-7, with D possibly being TRBD1 or TRBD2 (5 bases each). This CDR3 is 16 amino acids long. CDR1 LGHNA and CDR2 YSLEER come from the germline V gene. The germline V and J ends were trimmed by 0 bases and 1 base, with 13 bases remaining between them. The CDR3 loop reads CASSQDRGVESYEQYF. As DNA, the CDR3 is TGCGCCAGCAGCCAAGATCGAGGGGTCGAGTCCTACGAGCAGTACTTC.

This chain links TRBV30 with TRBJ2-1; 9 positions agree with TRBD2. Germline V lookup: CDR1 GTSNPN, CDR2 SVGIG (reference sequence). The CDR3 has 15 amino acids. V shed 3 bases and J 8 bases; nucleotides not matched to a gene: 11. The CDR3: CAWRNLAGVRDEQFF. As DNA, the CDR3 is TGTGCCTGGAGAAACTTAGCGGGAGTGAGGGATGAGCAGTTCTTC.

The J gene is TRBJ2-5, the V gene TRBV6-1; TRBD2 matches 8 bases. Germline CDR1 reads MNHNS; CDR2 reads SASEGT. This CDR3 is built from 15 residues. V trimming: 6 bases; J trimming: 5 bases; junction bases outside the gene matches: 11. The CDR3 nucleotides read TGTGCCAGCAGCTCTCCCCGGGGGGGCACGGAGACCCAGTACTTC. Translating it yields CASSSPRGGTETQYF.

The chain is built from TRBV7-3 and TRBJ2-1, with TRBD2 identical over 7 bases. CDR3 length: 14 amino acids. The V and J ends lost 6 bases and 4 bases, in that order; junction bases with no gene match: 6. CDR1 and CDR2 (germline): SGHTA, FQGTGA. This CDR3 reads CASRASGAYNEQFF. DNA of the CDR3: TGTGCCAGCAGGGCTAGCGGAGCGTACAATGAGCAGTTCTTC.

This rearrangement joins TRBV19 to TRBJ1-3; D remains ambiguous. The CDR3 totals 16 residues. The germline gives CDR1 LNHDA, CDR2 SQIVND (reference sequence). V was pared by 7 bases and J by 0 bases, with 16 bases between. The CDR3 DNA follows: TGTGCCAGTACGCAGCGAGCCGGCAGCTCTGGAAACACCATATATTTT. Residues: CASTQRAGSSGNTIYF. Filled out from reference TRBV19 and TRBJ1-3, the complete variable domain reads DGGITQSPKYLFRKEGQNVTLSCEQNLNHDAMYWYRQDPGQGLRLIYYSQIVNDFQKGDIAEGYSVSREKKESFPLTVTSAQKNPTAFYLCASTQRAGSSGNTIYFGEGSWLTVV.

This clone was observed once. The chain recombines TRBV28 with TRBJ2-1, with 7 bases aligning to TRBD2. V dropped 5 bases and J dropped 4; count of bases not matched to a gene: 5. Germline V gives CDR1 MDHEN, CDR2 SYDVKM. CDR3 length equals 14 residues. This chain's CDR3 is CASSVQRGYNEQFF. The CDR3 coding sequence is TGTGCCAGCAGTGTCCAGCGGGGTTACAATGAGCAGTTCTTC.

The CDR3 reads CASRGTGGVTEAFF. DNA for the CDR3: TGTGCCAGTAGGGGGACAGGGGGAGTAACTGAAGCTTTCTTT. The chain carries TRBV19 and TRBJ1-1, with 11 bases lining up with TRBD1. Unmatched junction bases numbered 5, after V lost 6 bases and J lost 5 bases. This CDR3 region has 14 residues. Germline V gene data show CDR1 as LNHDA and CDR2 as SQIVND (reference sequence).

This clone was seen once. The CDR3 DNA sequence: TGTGCCAGCAGTATACGACTGGGACAGGGCCAATCAAGGGGCTACGAGCAGTACTTC. This encodes CASSIRLGQGQSRGYEQYF. J is TRBJ2-7 and V is TRBV27; 9 nucleotides agree with TRBD1. The germline gives CDR1 MNHEY, CDR2 SMNVEV (reference sequence). The CDR3 consists of 19 residues. V was pared by 5 bases and J by 3 bases, with 20 bases of the junction left unmatched.

The rearrangement uses TRBV18 and TRBJ1-1, with D unresolved. The germline V and J ends were trimmed by 1 base and 8 bases, with 11 bases remaining between them. Germline loops: CDR1 KGHSH, CDR2 LQKENI. The CDR3 is 13 residues long. For the CDR3, the DNA is TGTGCCAGCTCACCACAGGAGAGTGGAGAAGCTTTCTTT. Its translation: CASSPQESGEAFF.

The sample holds a few counts of this clone. The chain carries TRBV7-2 and TRBJ2-3; 12 bases match TRBD2. The germline V gene encodes CDR1 SGHTA and CDR2 FQGNSA. The J segment lost 5 bases and the V segment lost 3 bases, leaving 3 bases of the junction unmatched. The CDR3 totals 15 residues. The CDR3 DNA sequence: TGTGCCAGCAGCTTCACTAGCGGGAGGATAGATACGCAGTATTTT. Encoded protein: CASSFTSGRIDTQYF.

Concerning this clone itself: The same CDR3 arises from other DNA sequences in this sample as well. The CDR3 sequence: CASSPGGTGANVLTF. For the CDR3, the DNA is TGCGCCAGCAGCCCGGGGGGGACTGGGGCCAACGTCCTGACTTTC. The chain couples TRBV5-1 to TRBJ2-6; 8 bases fit TRBD2. This CDR3 comprises 15 residues. Per germline, CDR1 SGHRS and CDR2 YFSETQ. V shed 4 bases and J 2 bases; nucleotides not matched to a gene: 2.

The chain carries TRBV5-1 and TRBJ2-1; perhaps D is TRBD1 or TRBD2 (5 bases each). Trimming removed 1 base from V and 7 bases from J, with 18 bases in between. Germline values: CDR1 SGHRS, CDR2 YFSETQ. There are 16 residues in the CDR3. Here the CDR3 DNA reads TGCGCCAGCAGCTTGACTCCCCGGGGCCTAGGGAATGAGCAGTTCTTC. This sequence encodes CASSLTPRGLGNEQFF.

The chain links TRBV7-7 to TRBJ2-5, with TRBD2 as a possible D gene (7 bases). The CDR3 runs to 14 residues. V lost 4 bases, J lost 5 bases, and 14 bases lay in between. Germline V gives CDR1 SSHAT, CDR2 FNYEAQ (reference sequence). The CDR3 DNA follows: TGTGCCAGCAGCTACGCGGGGGCAGGGGAGACCCAGTACTTC. It is translated as CASSYAGAGETQYF.

This clone showed up just a few times. CDR3 residues: CASSLERDQPQHF. Written as DNA, the CDR3 is TGTGCCAGCAGCTTGGAAAGGGATCAGCCCCAGCATTTT. The J gene is TRBJ1-5, the V gene TRBV5-4; unclear D gene. V lost 0 bases and J lost 5, with 6 bases in between. The CDR3 sequence is 13 residues long. In germline, CDR1 is SGHNT, CDR2 YYREEE (reference sequence).

V usage is TRBV6-6 and J usage is TRBJ1-5; TRBD1 matches 11 bases. J gave up 6 bases and V 6 bases, and 4 bases lay outside the gene matches. The CDR3 length is 14 residues. Germline loops: CDR1 MNHNY, CDR2 SVGAGI (reference sequence). CDR3: CASRDRGRSQPQHF. CDR3 sequence (DNA): TGTGCCAGCAGGGACAGGGGGCGGAGTCAGCCCCAGCATTTT.

The chain carries TRBV29-1 and TRBJ1-5, with a tentative D call TRBD1 (6 bases). Between the trimmed V and J ends, which lost 2 bases and 4 bases, there was a span of 6 bases. The CDR3 contains 12 residues. Germline lookup yields CDR1 SQVTM and CDR2 ANQGSEA. This CDR3 is CSVEQGNQPQHF. The DNA for the CDR3 is TGCAGCGTTGAACAGGGGAATCAGCCCCAGCATTTT.

This clone turned up a few times. This chain connects TRBV7-9 to TRBJ2-3; perhaps D is TRBD1 or TRBD2 (6 bases each). The CDR3 contains 17 residues. Germline lookup yields CDR1 SEHNR and CDR2 FQNEAQ (reference sequence). The germline V and J ends were trimmed by 7 bases and 2 bases, with 22 bases remaining between them. DNA of the CDR3: TGTGCCAGCAACCCCCCGGGGGCGGGAAACTACACAGATACGCAGTATTTT. This codes for CASNPPGAGNYTDTQYF.

The table lists this clone with a few counts. The chain employs TRBV27 and TRBJ2-6; no reliable D call. Germline lookup yields CDR1 MNHEY and CDR2 SMNVEV (reference sequence). V was cut by 5 bases and J by 7 bases, with 18 bases left in between. The CDR3 extends over 16 amino acids. CDR3 in amino acids: CASSEVALLGANVLTF. CDR3 in DNA: TGTGCCAGCAGTGAGGTGGCCCTCCTTGGCGCCAACGTCCTGACTTTC.

The V call is TRBV29-1, the J call TRBJ1-2; D is unclear. This CDR3 contains 12 residues. Per germline, CDR1 SQVTM and CDR2 ANQGSEA. Trimming removed 3 bases at V and 6 bases at J, with 11 bases between. As DNA, the CDR3 is TGCAGCGTTGATTGGACCGAAAATGGCTACACCTTC. It encodes CSVDWTENGYTF.

V usage is TRBV19 and J usage is TRBJ2-7; D not certain. V lost 5 bases, J lost 6 bases, and 20 bases lay in between. Germline V gene lookup returns CDR1 LNHDA and CDR2 SQIVND (reference sequence). The CDR3 runs 15 residues. CDR3 residues: CASSPIGRATGEQYF. The CDR3 nucleotides are TGTGCCAGTAGTCCGATCGGACGGGCTACGGGCGAGCAGTACTTC.

The rearrangement links TRBV28 to TRBJ2-1; 8 nucleotides agree with TRBD2. This CDR3 contains 15 residues. Germline-derived CDR1 and CDR2 are MDHEN and SYDVKM. V dropped 3 bases and J dropped 5; count of bases not matched to a gene: 6. The CDR3 coding sequence is TGTGCCAGCAGTTTCTTGCAGCGGGGGAACAATGAGCAGTTCTTC. Its protein is CASSFLQRGNNEQFF. Full variable domain (outside the CDR3, taken from reference TRBV28 and TRBJ2-1): DVKVTQSSRYLVKRTGEKVFLECVQDMDHENMFWYRQDPGLGLRLIYFSYDVKMKEKGDIPEGYSVSREKKERFSLILESASTNQTSMYLCASSFLQRGNNEQFFGPGTRLTVL.

The rearrangement links TRBV9 to TRBJ2-6; D remains ambiguous. This CDR3 contains 15 residues. The germline gives CDR1 SGDLS, CDR2 YYNGEE. The germline V and J ends were trimmed by 0 bases and 4 bases, with 8 bases remaining between them. The CDR3 nucleotides read TGTGCCAGCAGCGTAGCGGGTTCCGGGGCCAACGTCCTGACTTTC. Its translation: CASSVAGSGANVLTF.